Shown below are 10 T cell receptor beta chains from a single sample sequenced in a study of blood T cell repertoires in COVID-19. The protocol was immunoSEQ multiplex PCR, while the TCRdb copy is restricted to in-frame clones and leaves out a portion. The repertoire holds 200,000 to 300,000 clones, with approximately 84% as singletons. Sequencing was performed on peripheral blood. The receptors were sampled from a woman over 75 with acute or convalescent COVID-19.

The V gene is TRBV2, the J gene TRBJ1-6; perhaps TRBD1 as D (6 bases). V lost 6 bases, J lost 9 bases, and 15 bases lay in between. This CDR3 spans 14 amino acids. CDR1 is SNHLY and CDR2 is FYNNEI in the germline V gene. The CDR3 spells CASSLGAGASPLHF. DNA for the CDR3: TGTGCCAGCAGCCTAGGGGCAGGGGCTTCACCCCTCCACTTT.

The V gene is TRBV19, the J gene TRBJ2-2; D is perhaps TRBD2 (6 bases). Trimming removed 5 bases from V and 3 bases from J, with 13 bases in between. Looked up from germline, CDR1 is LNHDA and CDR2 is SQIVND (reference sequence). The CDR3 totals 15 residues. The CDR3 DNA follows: TGTGCCAGTAGTGCCCCTAGGAGGGACACCGGGGAGCTGTTTTTT. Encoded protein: CASSAPRRDTGELFF.

CDR3 DNA: TGTGCCAGCAGCTTAGTCGAGACTTCGGATCCGTTCTTC. Translation: CASSLVETSDPFF. The gene calls are TRBV7-9 and TRBJ2-1; D is unclear. In germline, CDR1 is SEHNR, CDR2 FQNEAQ (reference sequence). Trimming cost V 1 base and J 15 bases, with 16 bases left between them. The CDR3 is made up of 13 amino acids.

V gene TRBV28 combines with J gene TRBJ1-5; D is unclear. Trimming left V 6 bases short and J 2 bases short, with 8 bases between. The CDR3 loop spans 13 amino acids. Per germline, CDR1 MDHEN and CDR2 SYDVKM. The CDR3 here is CASSLAGNQPQHF. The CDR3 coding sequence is TGTGCCAGCAGCCTTGCGGGCAATCAGCCCCAGCATTTT. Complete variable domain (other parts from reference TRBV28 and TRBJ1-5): DVKVTQSSRYLVKRTGEKVFLECVQDMDHENMFWYRQDPGLGLRLIYFSYDVKMKEKGDIPEGYSVSREKKERFSLILESASTNQTSMYLCASSLAGNQPQHFGDGTRLSIL.

CDR3 coding DNA: TGTGCCAGCAGCGAGGAAAGCGGCGCGTACACCGGGGAGCTGTTTTTT. Its protein is CASSEESGAYTGELFF. The chain couples TRBV21-1 to TRBJ2-2; the table's TRBD2 call for D was not verified on the DNA. TRBV21-1 is listed as a pseudogene. This CDR3 comprises 16 residues.

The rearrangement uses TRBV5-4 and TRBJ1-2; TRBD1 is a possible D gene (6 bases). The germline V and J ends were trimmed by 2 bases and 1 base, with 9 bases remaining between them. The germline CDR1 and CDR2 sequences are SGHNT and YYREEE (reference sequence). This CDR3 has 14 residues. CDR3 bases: TGTGCCAGCAGCTTTGGACAGAATAACTATGGCTACACCTTC. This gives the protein CASSFGQNNYGYTF.

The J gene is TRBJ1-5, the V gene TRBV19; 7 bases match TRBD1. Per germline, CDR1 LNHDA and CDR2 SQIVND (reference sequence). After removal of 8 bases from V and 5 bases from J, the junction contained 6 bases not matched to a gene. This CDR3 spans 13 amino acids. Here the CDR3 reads CASSWQGDQPQHF. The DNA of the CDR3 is TGTGCCAGTTCCTGGCAGGGGGATCAGCCCCAGCATTTT. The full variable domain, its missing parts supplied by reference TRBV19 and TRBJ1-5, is DGGITQSPKYLFRKEGQNVTLSCEQNLNHDAMYWYRQDPGQGLRLIYYSQIVNDFQKGDIAEGYSVSREKKESFPLTVTSAQKNPTAFYLCASSWQGDQPQHFGDGTRLSIL.

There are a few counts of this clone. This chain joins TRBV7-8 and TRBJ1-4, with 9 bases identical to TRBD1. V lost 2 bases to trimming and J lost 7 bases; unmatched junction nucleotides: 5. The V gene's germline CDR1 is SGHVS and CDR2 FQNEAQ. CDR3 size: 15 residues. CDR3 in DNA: TGTGCCAGCAGCTTAAAGGACAGGGGAGGTGAAAAACTGTTTTTT. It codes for CASSLKDRGGEKLFF. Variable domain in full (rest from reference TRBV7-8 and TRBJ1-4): GAGVSQSPRYKVAKRGQDVALRCDPISGHVSLFWYQQALGQGPEFLTYFQNEAQLDKSGLPSDRFFAERPEGSVSTLKIQRTQQEDSAVYLCASSLKDRGGEKLFFGSGTQLSVL.

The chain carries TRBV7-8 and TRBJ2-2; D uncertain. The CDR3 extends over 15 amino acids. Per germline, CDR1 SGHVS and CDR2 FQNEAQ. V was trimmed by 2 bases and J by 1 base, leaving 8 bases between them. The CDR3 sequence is CASSLRGRNTGELFF. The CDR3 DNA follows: TGTGCCAGCAGCTTACGAGGCAGGAACACCGGGGAGCTGTTTTTT.

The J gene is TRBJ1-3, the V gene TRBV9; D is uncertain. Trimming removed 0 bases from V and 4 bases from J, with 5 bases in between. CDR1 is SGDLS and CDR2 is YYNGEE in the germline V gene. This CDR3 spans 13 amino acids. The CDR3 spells CASSVAVGNTIYF. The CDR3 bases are TGTGCCAGCAGCGTAGCTGTGGGAAACACCATATATTTT.